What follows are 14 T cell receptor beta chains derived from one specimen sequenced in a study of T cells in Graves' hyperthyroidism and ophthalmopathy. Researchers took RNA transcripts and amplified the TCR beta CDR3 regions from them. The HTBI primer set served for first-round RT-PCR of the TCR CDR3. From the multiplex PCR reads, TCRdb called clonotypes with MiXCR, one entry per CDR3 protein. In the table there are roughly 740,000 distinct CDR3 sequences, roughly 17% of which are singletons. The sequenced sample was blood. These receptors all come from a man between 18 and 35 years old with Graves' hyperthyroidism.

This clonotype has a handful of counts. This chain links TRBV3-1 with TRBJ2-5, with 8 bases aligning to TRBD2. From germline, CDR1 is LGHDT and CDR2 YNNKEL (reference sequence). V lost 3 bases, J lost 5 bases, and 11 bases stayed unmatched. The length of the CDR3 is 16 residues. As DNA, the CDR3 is TGTGCCAGCAGCCAGAATACCCCGGGACTAGGGGAGACCCAGTACTTC. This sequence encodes CASSQNTPGLGETQYF.

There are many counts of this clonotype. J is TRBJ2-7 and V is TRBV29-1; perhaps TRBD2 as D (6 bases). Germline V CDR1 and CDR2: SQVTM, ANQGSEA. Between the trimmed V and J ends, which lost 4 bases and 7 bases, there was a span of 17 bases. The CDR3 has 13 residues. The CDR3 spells CSVGAGIVGEQYF. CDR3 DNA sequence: TGCAGCGTTGGGGCGGGAATCGTCGGGGAGCAGTACTTC.

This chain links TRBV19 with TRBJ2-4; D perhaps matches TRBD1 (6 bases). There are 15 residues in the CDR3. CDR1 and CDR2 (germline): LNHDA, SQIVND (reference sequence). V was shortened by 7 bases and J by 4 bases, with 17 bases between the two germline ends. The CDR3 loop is CASKGFRQGKNIQYF. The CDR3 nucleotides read TGTGCCAGTAAAGGGTTTAGGCAGGGGAAAAACATTCAGTACTTC.

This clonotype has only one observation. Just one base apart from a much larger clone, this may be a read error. The CDR3 bases are TGTGCCAGCGGTCCGAGCTCTGGGGCCAACGTCCTGACTTTC. It encodes CASGPSSGANVLTF. V gene TRBV7-3 combines with J gene TRBJ2-6; D remains unclear. With 8 bases removed from V and 0 bases from J, the gap between germline ends came to 8 bases. Germline CDR1 SGHTA, CDR2 FQGTGA. The length of the CDR3 is 14 residues.

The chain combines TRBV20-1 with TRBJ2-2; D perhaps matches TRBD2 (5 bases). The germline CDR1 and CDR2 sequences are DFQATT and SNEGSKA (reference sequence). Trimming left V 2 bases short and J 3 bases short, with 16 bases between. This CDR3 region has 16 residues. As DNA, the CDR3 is TGCAGTGCTAGATCTCTACGGGATTGGGACACCGGGGAGCTGTTTTTT. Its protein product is CSARSLRDWDTGELFF.

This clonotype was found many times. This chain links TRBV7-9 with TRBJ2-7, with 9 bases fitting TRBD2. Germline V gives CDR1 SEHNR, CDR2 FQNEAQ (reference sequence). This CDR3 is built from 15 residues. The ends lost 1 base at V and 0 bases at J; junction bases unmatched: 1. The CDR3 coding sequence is TGTGCCAGCAGCTTAGGTAGCGGGAGCTCCTACGAGCAGTACTTC. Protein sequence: CASSLGSGSSYEQYF. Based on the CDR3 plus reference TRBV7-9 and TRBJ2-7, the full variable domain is DTGVSQNPRHKITKRGQNVTFRCDPISEHNRLYWYRQTLGQGPEFLTYFQNEAQLEKSRLLSDRFSAERPKGSFSTLEIQRTEQGDSAMYLCASSLGSGSSYEQYFGPGTRLTVT.

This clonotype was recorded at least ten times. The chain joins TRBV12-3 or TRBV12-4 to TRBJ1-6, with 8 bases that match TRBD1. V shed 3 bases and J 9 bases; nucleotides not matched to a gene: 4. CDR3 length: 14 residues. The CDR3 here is CASSFGQGSSPLHF. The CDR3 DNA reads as TGTGCCAGCAGTTTCGGACAGGGCAGTTCACCCCTCCACTTT.

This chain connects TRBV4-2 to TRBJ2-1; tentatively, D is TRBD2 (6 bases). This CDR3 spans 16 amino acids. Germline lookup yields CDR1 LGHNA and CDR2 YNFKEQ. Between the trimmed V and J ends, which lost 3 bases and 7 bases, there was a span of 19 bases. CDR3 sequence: CASSQRRGGLQNEQFF. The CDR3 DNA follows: TGTGCCAGCAGCCAGAGGCGGGGAGGCCTTCAGAATGAGCAGTTCTTC.

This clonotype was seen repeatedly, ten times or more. The CDR3 coding sequence is TGCAGTGCTAAGAGGTTGGACAATGAGCAGTTCTTC. Translating gives CSAKRLDNEQFF. The V gene is TRBV20-1, the J gene TRBJ2-1; D gene uncertain. Germline lookup yields CDR1 DFQATT and CDR2 SNEGSKA (reference sequence). The CDR3 runs 12 residues. V was shortened by 4 bases and J by 5 bases, with 9 bases between the two germline ends.

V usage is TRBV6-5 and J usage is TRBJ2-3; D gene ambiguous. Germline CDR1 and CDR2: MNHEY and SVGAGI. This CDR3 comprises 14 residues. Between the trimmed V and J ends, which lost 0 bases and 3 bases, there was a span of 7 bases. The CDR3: CASSYSPATDTQYF. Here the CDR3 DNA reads TGTGCCAGCAGTTACTCCCCTGCGACAGATACGCAGTATTTT.

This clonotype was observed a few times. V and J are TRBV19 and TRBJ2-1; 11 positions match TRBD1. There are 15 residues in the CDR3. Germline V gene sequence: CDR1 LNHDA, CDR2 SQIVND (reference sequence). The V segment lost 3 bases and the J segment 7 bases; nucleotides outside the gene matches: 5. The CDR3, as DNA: TGTGCCAGTAGTATTGGGACAGGGGGGATAAATGAGCAGTTCTTC. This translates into CASSIGTGGINEQFF.

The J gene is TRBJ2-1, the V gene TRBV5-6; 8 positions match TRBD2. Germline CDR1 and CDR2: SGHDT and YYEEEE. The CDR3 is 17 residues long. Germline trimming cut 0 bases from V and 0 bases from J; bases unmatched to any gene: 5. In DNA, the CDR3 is TGTGCCAGCAGCTTGGTGGGCGGACTAGCCTCCTACAATGAGCAGTTCTTC. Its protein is CASSLVGGLASYNEQFF.

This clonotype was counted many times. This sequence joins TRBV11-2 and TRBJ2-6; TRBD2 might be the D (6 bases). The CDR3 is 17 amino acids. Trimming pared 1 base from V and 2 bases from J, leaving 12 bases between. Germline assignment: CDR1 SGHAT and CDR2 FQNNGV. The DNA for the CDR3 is TGTGCCAGCAGCTTAGGTAGCCGGGGGACTGGGGCCAACGTCCTGACTTTC. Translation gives CASSLGSRGTGANVLTF.

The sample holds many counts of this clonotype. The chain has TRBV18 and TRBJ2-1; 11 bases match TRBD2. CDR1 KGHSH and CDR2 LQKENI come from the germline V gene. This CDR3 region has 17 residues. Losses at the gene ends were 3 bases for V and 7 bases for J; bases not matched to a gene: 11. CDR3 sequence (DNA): TGTGCCAGCTCACCGGCGGTAGCGGGAGGGCAAAGGAATGAGCAGTTCTTC. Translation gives CASSPAVAGGQRNEQFF.